A single sample gave rise to the 23 T cell receptor beta chains below, sequenced in a study of T-cell memory formation after mild COVID-19. TCRdb re-derived calls from the 5' RACE reads in MiXCR, one entry per CDR3 protein. Altogether about 150,000 distinct CDR3 sequences are present, approximately 21% being singletons, with the ten largest covering approximately 2.4%. Sequenced input: PBMCs or a T cell subset sorted from them (not recorded which). These TCRs come from an adult woman who had mild COVID-19 (a few samples of this study predate the infection). Cell type and time point are not known.

The chain has TRBV6-5 and TRBJ2-2; D might be TRBD1 or TRBD2, each matching 5 bases. The CDR3 sequence is 17 residues long. Germline lookup yields CDR1 MNHEY and CDR2 SVGAGI. Trimming left V 6 bases short and J 4 bases short, with 21 bases between. This CDR3 reads CASRPYVARGPTGELFF. The CDR3 nucleotides read TGTGCCAGCAGACCTTACGTTGCTAGGGGACCCACCGGGGAGCTGTTTTTT.

The CDR3 region is CASSYTRQTYEQYF. In nucleotides, the CDR3 is TGTGCCAGCTCATACACAAGACAAACCTACGAGCAGTACTTC. V usage is TRBV18 and J usage is TRBJ2-7; D not resolved. The CDR3 totals 14 residues. The germline V gene encodes CDR1 KGHSH and CDR2 LQKENI. Trimming took off 5 bases at V and 2 bases at J, with 13 bases between the two ends.

This clonotype was counted only a few times. The chain employs TRBV18 and TRBJ1-4; D remains unclear. Germline V CDR1 and CDR2: KGHSH, LQKENI. This CDR3 is built from 14 residues. Trimming left V 0 bases short and J 5 bases short, with 7 bases between. This CDR3 is CASSPPTLNEKLFF. In DNA, the CDR3 is TGTGCCAGCTCACCACCAACGCTCAATGAAAAACTGTTTTTT.

This clonotype has only a few counts. The rearrangement links TRBV5-1 to TRBJ2-3; the D is unclear. V shed 3 bases and J shed 4 bases, with 12 bases lying between them. CDR1 is SGHRS and CDR2 is YFSETQ in the germline V gene. This CDR3 contains 14 residues. As DNA, the CDR3 is TGCGCCAGCAGCTGGGTATTAGAGTCAGATACGCAGTATTTT. Encoded protein: CASSWVLESDTQYF.

A few counts support this clonotype. This rearrangement joins TRBV4-2 to TRBJ2-3, with 11 bases aligning to TRBD2. The CDR3 contains 17 residues. The germline gives CDR1 LGHNA, CDR2 YNFKEQ. V was pared by 2 bases and J by 0 bases, with 4 bases of the junction left unmatched. CDR3 sequence reads: CASSQRTSGLSTDTQYF. The DNA for the CDR3 is TGTGCCAGCAGCCAAAGGACTAGCGGGCTAAGCACAGATACGCAGTATTTT.

The gene calls are TRBV5-1 and TRBJ2-5; 8 positions match TRBD1. The germline V gene encodes CDR1 SGHRS and CDR2 YFSETQ. This CDR3 comprises 15 residues. With 7 bases clipped from V and 1 base from J, the junction kept 9 bases outside the gene matches. CDR3 DNA sequence: TGCGCCAGCGCTCAGACAGGGGCCTCCCAAGAGACCCAGTACTTC. This gives the protein CASAQTGASQETQYF. Together with reference TRBV5-1 and TRBJ2-5, the CDR3 gives the full variable domain: KAGVTQTPRYLIKTRGQQVTLSCSPISGHRSVSWYQQTPGQGLQFLFEYFSETQRNKGNFPGRFSGRQFSNSRSEMNVSTLELGDSALYLCASAQTGASQETQYFGPGTRLLVL.

In this sample, this clonotype turned up a few times. V and J are TRBV7-3 and TRBJ2-1, with TRBD2 matching 7 bases. After removal of 2 bases from V and 2 bases from J, the junction contained 3 bases not matched to a gene. The CDR3 covers 15 residues. Germline values: CDR1 SGHTA, CDR2 FQGTGA. DNA of the CDR3: TGTGCCAGCAGCTTAGCGGGAGCCACCTACAATGAGCAGTTCTTC. It codes for CASSLAGATYNEQFF. The full variable domain, its missing parts supplied by reference TRBV7-3 and TRBJ2-1, is GAGVSQTPSNKVTEKGKYVELRCDPISGHTALYWYRQSLGQGPEFLIYFQGTGAADDSGLPNDRFFAVRPEGSVSTLKIQRTERGDSAVYLCASSLAGATYNEQFFGPGTRLTVL.

This clonotype was seen a handful of times. V is TRBV12-3 or TRBV12-4 and J is TRBJ2-3; D perhaps matches TRBD1 (6 bases). The CDR3 loop spans 14 amino acids. V lost 6 bases to trimming and J lost 4 bases, with 14 bases between them. The CDR3: CASSTTGPPDTQYF. The CDR3 DNA reads TGTGCCAGCAGCACTACAGGGCCCCCAGATACGCAGTATTTT.

This clonotype was seen more than once but under ten times. The CDR3, as DNA: TGTGCCAGCAGCCAAGATGGACTAGCCGGGGGGAATGAGCAGTTCTTC. Its protein is CASSQDGLAGGNEQFF. The chain couples TRBV4-2 to TRBJ2-1, with 8 bases lining up with TRBD2. This CDR3 spans 16 amino acids. V trimming: 0 bases; J trimming: 7 bases; junction bases outside the gene matches: 8. Germline V gene lookup returns CDR1 LGHNA and CDR2 YNFKEQ.

This clonotype has more than one count but fewer than ten. The rearrangement links TRBV15 to TRBJ2-5; perhaps TRBD1 as D (6 bases). CDR3 length: 13 amino acids. Germline V gene sequence: CDR1 LNHNV, CDR2 YYDKDF (reference sequence). The ends were cut back, 8 bases at V and 5 bases at J, with 15 bases in the middle. As DNA, the CDR3 is TGTGCCACCGGACGGGGTAGGGGGGAGACCCAGTACTTC. Its protein is CATGRGRGETQYF.

The table lists this clonotype with a few counts. V is TRBV27 and J is TRBJ2-5; the D gene is possibly TRBD2 (5 bases). Germline values: CDR1 MNHEY, CDR2 SMNVEV (reference sequence). V lost 5 bases and J 2 bases, leaving 21 bases between the germline ends. The CDR3 is 17 amino acids. CDR3 nucleotide sequence: TGTGCCAGCAGTCCGGGAATTGAATTCTTAGCACAAGAGACCCAGTACTTC. This sequence encodes CASSPGIEFLAQETQYF.

The V call is TRBV5-1, the J call TRBJ1-2, with D perhaps matching TRBD1 (5 bases). Germline V lookup: CDR1 SGHRS, CDR2 YFSETQ. The V gene lost 2 bases and the J gene lost 8 bases, with 13 bases spanning the gap. The CDR3 is 13 residues long. The CDR3 region is CASSLGQGSGYTF. Written as DNA, the CDR3 is TGCGCCAGCAGCTTAGGGCAGGGTTCGGGCTACACCTTC.

V and J are TRBV3-1 and TRBJ1-2; D is undetermined. Germline V gene lookup returns CDR1 LGHDT and CDR2 YNNKEL (reference sequence). This CDR3 is 13 amino acids long. V was pared by 3 bases and J by 8 bases, with 13 bases between. The CDR3 region is CASSHAVSDGYTF. DNA of the CDR3: TGTGCCAGCAGCCATGCGGTGTCCGACGGCTACACCTTC. Full variable domain (rest looked up from reference TRBV3-1 and TRBJ1-2): DTAVSQTPKYLVTQMGNDKSIKCEQNLGHDTMYWYKQDSKKFLKIMFSYNNKELIINETVPNRFSPKSPDKAHLNLHINSLELGDSAVYFCASSHAVSDGYTFGSGTRLTVV.

This clonotype was seen a few times. V gene TRBV7-2 combines with J gene TRBJ2-5, with D unresolved. The length of the CDR3 is 16 residues. The V gene lost 1 base and the J gene lost 4 bases, with 16 bases spanning the gap. Germline V gene data show CDR1 as SGHTA and CDR2 as FQGNSA. CDR3 in DNA: TGTGCCAGCAGCTTAGAGCGTGTCCAACGTAGAGAGACCCAGTACTTC. The encoded protein is CASSLERVQRRETQYF.

The chain uses TRBV7-9 and TRBJ1-2, with TRBD1 as a possible D gene (6 bases). The CDR3 covers 14 residues. Germline-derived CDR1 and CDR2 are SEHNR and FQNEAQ (reference sequence). Trimming pared 2 bases from V and 8 bases from J, leaving 15 bases between. For the CDR3, the DNA is TGTGCCAGCAGCTTAATCGGGCAGGGGTCCGGCTACACCTTC. Its protein product is CASSLIGQGSGYTF.

The V call is TRBV5-1, the J call TRBJ1-1; D call uncertain. The CDR3 has 12 amino acids. V lost 4 bases and J lost 7, with 11 bases in between. Germline CDR1 reads SGHRS; CDR2 reads YFSETQ. The CDR3 bases are TGCGCCAGCAGCCCGGGTGGCATTGAAGCTTTCTTT. Its protein product is CASSPGGIEAFF.

This clonotype was seen a few times. The chain links TRBV20-1 to TRBJ2-5, with D possibly being TRBD1 (6 bases). Germline CDR1 is DFQATT and CDR2 is SNEGSKA (reference sequence). V lost 1 base and J lost 6, with 9 bases in between. The CDR3 has 12 amino acids. CDR3: CSARVGQKTQYF. The CDR3 DNA sequence: TGCAGTGCTAGAGTAGGACAGAAGACCCAGTACTTC.

The chain links TRBV29-1 to TRBJ1-2; D uncertain. Trimming removed 3 bases from V and 2 bases from J, with 4 bases in between. This CDR3 comprises 11 residues. Germline V gives CDR1 SQVTM, CDR2 ANQGSEA. This CDR3 reads CSVEVNYGYTF. The CDR3 nucleotides read TGCAGCGTTGAGGTCAACTATGGCTACACCTTC.

V is TRBV11-3 and J is TRBJ2-3, with D tentatively TRBD1 (5 bases). The germline V and J ends were trimmed by 5 bases and 3 bases, with 18 bases remaining between them. The CDR3 has 16 residues. CDR1 SGHNT and CDR2 YENEEA come from the germline V gene. The CDR3 loop is CASSPGLGVGTDTQYF. CDR3 nucleotides: TGTGCCAGCAGCCCAGGGTTAGGGGTCGGGACAGATACGCAGTATTTT.

The chain recombines TRBV7-9 with TRBJ2-1; no definite D call. CDR1 and CDR2 (germline): SEHNR, FQNEAQ (reference sequence). Trimming shortened V by 3 bases and J by 5 bases, and 8 bases separated the two germline ends. This CDR3 contains 13 residues. The CDR3 protein is CASSFTRHNEQFF. CDR3 bases: TGTGCCAGCAGCTTCACCAGACACAATGAGCAGTTCTTC.

This clonotype was counted only a few times. The J gene is TRBJ2-2, the V gene TRBV12-3 or TRBV12-4, with 9 bases matching TRBD1. There are 16 residues in the CDR3. V trimming: 3 bases; J trimming: 6 bases; junction bases outside the gene matches: 8. The chain's CDR3 is CASSFLGTGRAGELFF. DNA of the CDR3: TGTGCCAGCAGTTTCCTCGGGACAGGGAGGGCCGGGGAGCTGTTTTTT.

The gene calls are TRBV7-9 and TRBJ2-1, with D tentatively TRBD1 or TRBD2 (5 bases each). This CDR3 comprises 16 residues. Trimming removed 5 bases from V and 4 bases from J, with 18 bases in between. Germline V gene lookup returns CDR1 SEHNR and CDR2 FQNEAQ (reference sequence). This CDR3 reads CASSPGWGGQYNEQFF. DNA for the CDR3: TGTGCCAGCAGCCCCGGGTGGGGCGGGCAATACAATGAGCAGTTCTTC. The full variable domain, completed using reference TRBV7-9 and TRBJ2-1, is DTGVSQNPRHKITKRGQNVTFRCDPISEHNRLYWYRQTLGQGPEFLTYFQNEAQLEKSRLLSDRFSAERPKGSFSTLEIQRTEQGDSAMYLCASSPGWGGQYNEQFFGPGTRLTVL.

The chain uses TRBV9 and TRBJ1-3, with TRBD1 as a possible D gene (6 bases). Germline V gene sequence: CDR1 SGDLS, CDR2 YYNGEE. The CDR3 contains 16 residues. V was pared by 0 bases and J by 4 bases, with 14 bases between. CDR3 loop: CASSVEATGLGNTIYF. The CDR3 DNA reads TGTGCCAGCAGCGTAGAGGCAACAGGGTTGGGAAACACCATATATTTT. Filled out from reference TRBV9 and TRBJ1-3, the complete variable domain reads DSGVTQTPKHLITATGQRVTLRCSPRSGDLSVYWYQQSLDQGLQFLIQYYNGEERAKGNILERFSAQQFPDLHSELNLSSLELGDSALYFCASSVEATGLGNTIYFGEGSWLTVV.